Below are 25 T cell receptor beta chains sequenced from a single sample in a study of CD8+ T cells in alopecia areata. Reverse transcribed after extraction, RNA yielded cDNA as the sequencing template. Repertoires were generated with immunoSEQ multiplex PCR, while TCRdb's copy carries only in-frame clones and drops some. The data show 150,000 or so clones, around 87% seen once. The source material was CD8+ T cells sorted from blood, sampled at week 0. These receptors all come from a human donor with alopecia areata.

The gene calls are TRBV4-1 and TRBJ1-1; perhaps TRBD1 as D (5 bases). The germline CDR1 and CDR2 sequences are MGHRA and YSYEKL. This CDR3 spans 12 amino acids. Trimming removed 3 bases at V and 8 bases at J, with 10 bases between. CDR3: CASSHRGAEAFF. CDR3 sequence (DNA): TGCGCCAGCAGCCACAGAGGGGCCGAAGCTTTCTTT.

The chain links TRBV6-1 to TRBJ1-1; weak D call: TRBD1 (6 bases). The CDR3 has 14 amino acids. The V end lost 2 bases, the J end lost 6 bases, and 13 bases lay between the germline ends. Germline V gene lookup returns CDR1 MNHNS and CDR2 SASEGT. The DNA for the CDR3 is TGTGCCAGCAGTGAAACTGGGGGCTGGTCTGAAGCTTTCTTT. As protein: CASSETGGWSEAFF.

The V gene is TRBV13, the J gene TRBJ1-5, with D hard to call. Trimming cost V 5 bases and J 2 bases, with 10 bases left between them. Looked up from germline, CDR1 is PRHDT and CDR2 is FYEKMQ (reference sequence). CDR3 size: 14 residues. CDR3 amino acids: CASSTRQGNQPQHF. In DNA, the CDR3 is TGTGCCAGCAGCACCCGACAAGGCAATCAGCCCCAGCATTTT.

The chain combines TRBV4-1 with TRBJ2-7, with TRBD2 matching over 11 bases. The CDR3 spans 16 residues. V lost 4 bases to trimming and J lost 2 bases; unmatched junction nucleotides: 7. The germline CDR1 and CDR2 sequences are MGHRA and YSYEKL. The CDR3 DNA is TGCGCCAGCAGCCGAATCGGGACTAGCGGAACCTACGAGCAGTACTTC. It translates to CASSRIGTSGTYEQYF.

To note about this clone: Other DNA sequences in this specimen translate into the identical CDR3. The rearrangement links TRBV7-9 to TRBJ2-7; weak D call: TRBD1 (5 bases). V was shortened by 1 base and J by 6 bases, with 7 bases between the two germline ends. CDR1 and CDR2 from the germline V gene are SEHNR and FQNEAQ (reference sequence). The CDR3 is 12 residues long. The CDR3 bases are TGTGCCAGCAGCTTAGGGGGCTCCGAGCAGTACTTC. Its protein product is CASSLGGSEQYF.

The CDR3 reads CASSVVSGYATEAFF. CDR3 in DNA: TGTGCCAGCAGCGTAGTATCAGGGTACGCCACTGAAGCTTTCTTT. The J gene is TRBJ1-1, the V gene TRBV9, with a weak D call TRBD1 (5 bases). The CDR3 loop spans 15 amino acids. Trimming took 0 bases from V and 4 from J, leaving 13 bases between them. Germline lookup yields CDR1 SGDLS and CDR2 YYNGEE.

This clone came up a few times. The V and J genes are TRBV19 and TRBJ2-1; possibly TRBD2 for D (6 bases). The CDR3 extends over 14 amino acids. CDR1 is LNHDA, CDR2 SQIVND, per germline (reference sequence). V lost 4 bases to trimming and J lost 7 bases, with 14 bases between them. The CDR3 coding sequence is TGTGCCAGTAGTAGAATACTAGCCGGAAATGAGCAGTTCTTC. Residues: CASSRILAGNEQFF.

The chain is built from TRBV6-5 and TRBJ2-3; 8 positions match TRBD2. The CDR3 sequence is 15 residues long. V lost 2 bases, J lost 4 bases, and 5 bases stayed unmatched. Germline V gives CDR1 MNHEY, CDR2 SVGAGI. The chain's CDR3 is CASSYGTSGADTQYF. The CDR3 nucleotides read TGTGCCAGCAGTTACGGCACTAGCGGAGCAGATACGCAGTATTTT.

This clone was counted once. This rearrangement joins TRBV11-2 to TRBJ2-1; D remains unclear. Germline loops: CDR1 SGHAT, CDR2 FQNNGV. V was cut by 10 bases and J by 2 bases, with 18 bases left in between. CDR3 length: 15 residues. CDR3 loop: CAIGDSYGAYNEQFF. CDR3 coding DNA: TGTGCCATCGGAGATTCCTATGGTGCCTACAATGAGCAGTTCTTC.

This clone has a handful of counts. The rearrangement joins TRBV5-4 to TRBJ2-7; 7 bases match TRBD2. CDR3 size: 13 residues. From germline, CDR1 is SGHNT and CDR2 YYREEE (reference sequence). V lost 0 bases to trimming and J lost 8 bases; unmatched junction nucleotides: 5. CDR3 sequence (DNA): TGTGCCAGCAGCTTGGAGGCGGGAGTACAGCAGTACTTC. It encodes CASSLEAGVQQYF.

The chain joins TRBV7-2 to TRBJ2-3; 10 bases line up with TRBD1. The CDR3 sequence is 15 residues long. J was trimmed by 4 bases and V by 6 bases; bases with no gene match: 7. The germline V gene encodes CDR1 SGHTA and CDR2 FQGNSA. CDR3 DNA sequence: TGTGCCAGCAGTTCGGACAGGGGGGAGGCAGATACGCAGTATTTT. Translation: CASSSDRGEADTQYF.

The gene calls are TRBV5-1 and TRBJ2-1; D assignment may be TRBD1 or TRBD2 (5 bases each). The germline V gene has CDR1 SGHRS and CDR2 YFSETQ. V was cut by 4 bases and J by 6 bases, with 17 bases left in between. The length of the CDR3 is 15 residues. Written as DNA, the CDR3 is TGCGCCAGCAGCCTATCAGACAGAGGGTCCAATGAGCAGTTCTTC. It translates to CASSLSDRGSNEQFF.

This clone occurred a few times. The chain uses TRBV28 and TRBJ2-1, with 9 bases identical to TRBD1. Unmatched junction bases numbered 9, after V lost 5 bases and J lost 10 bases. CDR3 size: 14 residues. In germline, CDR1 is MDHEN, CDR2 SYDVKM. The CDR3 sequence: CASSPTGTGSEQFF. The DNA of the CDR3 is TGTGCCAGCAGTCCGACCGGGACAGGGAGCGAGCAGTTCTTC.

This chain connects TRBV7-9 to TRBJ1-1, with a weak D call TRBD1 (5 bases). Germline values: CDR1 SEHNR, CDR2 FQNEAQ (reference sequence). Trimming took 5 bases from V and 0 from J, leaving 19 bases between them. The CDR3 consists of 17 residues. The CDR3 region has the DNA TGTGCCAGCAGCCTTCTCCCGGGGGACGACATGAACACTGAAGCTTTCTTT. Translation: CASSLLPGDDMNTEAFF.

The rearrangement links TRBV2 to TRBJ2-7; D could derive from TRBD1 or TRBD2 (5 bases each). Germline assignment: CDR1 SNHLY and CDR2 FYNNEI. Trimming cost V 10 bases and J 1 base, with 14 bases left between them. CDR3 size: 13 residues. The CDR3 region has the DNA TGTGCCATCCAAGGTGGGGGTTCCTACGAGCAGTACTTC. Protein product: CAIQGGGSYEQYF.

The J gene is TRBJ1-1, the V gene TRBV29-1; no definite D call. Trimming removed 3 bases at V and 0 bases at J, with 5 bases between. Germline V CDR1 and CDR2: SQVTM, ANQGSEA. There are 12 residues in the CDR3. The CDR3 DNA reads TGCAGCGTTGATGGACTGAACACTGAAGCTTTCTTT. It specifies CSVDGLNTEAFF.

In its sample, this clone was seen a few times. The V gene is TRBV5-1, the J gene TRBJ2-4; D call uncertain. V lost 3 bases to trimming and J lost 2 bases, with 9 bases between them. The CDR3 extends over 14 amino acids. Germline V gene data show CDR1 as SGHRS and CDR2 as YFSETQ. DNA for the CDR3: TGCGCCAGCAGCTACGGAGTGACCAAAAACATTCAGTACTTC. It translates to CASSYGVTKNIQYF.

V usage is TRBV7-2 and J usage is TRBJ1-1; D not certain. Per germline, CDR1 SGHTA and CDR2 FQGNSA. The V gene lost 2 bases and the J gene lost 10 bases, with 17 bases spanning the gap. CDR3 length: 14 residues. The CDR3: CASSLTDSNVGAFF. As DNA, the CDR3 is TGTGCCAGCAGCTTAACTGACTCCAACGTGGGAGCTTTCTTT.

This sequence joins TRBV27 and TRBJ1-5; D is undetermined. Per the germline V gene, CDR1 is MNHEY and CDR2 is SMNVEV (reference sequence). This CDR3 has 16 residues. Trimming pared 5 bases from V and 1 base from J, leaving 15 bases between. CDR3 sequence reads: CASSHRPPVSNQPQHF. The CDR3 region has the DNA TGTGCCAGCAGTCACCGACCTCCGGTAAGCAATCAGCCCCAGCATTTT.

This chain joins TRBV4-1 and TRBJ2-3; 8 bases are shared with TRBD2. The CDR3 is 17 residues long. The V gene's germline CDR1 is MGHRA and CDR2 YSYEKL. The ends lost 3 bases at V and 2 bases at J; junction bases unmatched: 10. CDR3 sequence: CASSQPPGLETTDTQYF. CDR3 DNA: TGCGCCAGCAGCCAGCCGCCGGGACTAGAGACCACAGATACGCAGTATTTT.

CDR3 loop: CASSLSSGTSNQPQHF. The CDR3 DNA is TGTGCCAGCAGTTTATCTTCCGGGACAAGCAATCAGCCCCAGCATTTT. The chain is built from TRBV27 and TRBJ1-5; D is perhaps TRBD1 (6 bases). There are 16 residues in the CDR3. Germline V CDR1 and CDR2: MNHEY, SMNVEV (reference sequence). V lost 0 bases, J lost 1 base, and 10 bases lay in between.

The chain combines TRBV13 with TRBJ2-7; maybe TRBD1 (7 bases). V lost 1 base and J 2 bases, leaving 9 bases between the germline ends. This CDR3 spans 14 amino acids. Germline loops: CDR1 PRHDT, CDR2 FYEKMQ (reference sequence). CDR3 in amino acids: CASSLARGAYEQYF. In DNA, the CDR3 is TGTGCCAGCAGCTTAGCCAGGGGGGCCTACGAGCAGTACTTC.

This rearrangement joins TRBV19 to TRBJ2-1; 8 nucleotides agree with TRBD1. Germline V gene sequence: CDR1 LNHDA, CDR2 SQIVND (reference sequence). The CDR3 sequence is 14 residues long. Trimming took 3 bases from V and 9 from J; bases not matched to a gene: 7. In DNA form, the CDR3 reads TGTGCCAGTAGTATGACAGGGGCCCTCCGTGAGCAGTTCTTC. Translating gives CASSMTGALREQFF.

The gene calls are TRBV7-9 and TRBJ2-7; D call uncertain. Trimming left V 1 base short and J 0 bases short, with 10 bases between. The germline V gene encodes CDR1 SEHNR and CDR2 FQNEAQ (reference sequence). The CDR3 consists of 15 residues. CDR3 in DNA: TGTGCCAGCAGCTTAGGTCCCAAAAGCTCCTACGAGCAGTACTTC. This gives the protein CASSLGPKSSYEQYF.

This chain uses TRBV15 with TRBJ1-1; D is ambiguous. V dropped 1 base and J dropped 7 bases, with 7 bases sitting between them. Germline assignment: CDR1 LNHNV and CDR2 YYDKDF (reference sequence). The CDR3 consists of 12 residues. This chain's CDR3 is CATSRGPFEAFF. CDR3 nucleotides: TGTGCCACCAGCAGAGGGCCGTTTGAAGCTTTCTTT.